The rows below give T cell receptor beta chains drawn from one sample of a study of neurological immune-mediated disorders. Each CDR3 protein is one row after TCRdb ran MiXCR on the 5' RACE reads. The table shows about 120,000 distinct CDR3 sequences, with about 3.4% occurring only once. The sample comprised PBMCs. The origin of the receptors is a woman under 40 with multiple sclerosis. Each CDR3 is given with its conserved first and last residue. The D gene is left open where the match is weak. The size field is filled for only some rows; it gives once, few, many or a size class.

many,TRBJ2-6,NA,TRBV20-1,CSAREASGANVLTF,TGCAGTGCTAGAGAGGCCTCTGGGGCCAACGTCCTGACTTTC
many,TRBJ2-5,TRBD2,TRBV7-2,CASSRRWTSEETQYF,TGTGCCAGCAGCCGACGATGGACTAGCGAAGAGACCCAGTACTTC
many,TRBJ2-4,NA,TRBV5-6,CASSLAWQSAKNIQYF,TGTGCCAGCAGCTTGGCCTGGCAGAGTGCCAAAAACATTCAGTACTTC
many,TRBJ2-1,NA,TRBV29-1,CSVDGPGDSYNEQFF,TGCAGCGTTGACGGTCCGGGGGACTCCTACAATGAGCAGTTCTTC
few,TRBJ1-2,NA,TRBV11-2,CASSPGGPQYGYTF,TGTGCCAGCAGCCCCGGGGGACCGCAATATGGCTACACCTTC
NA,TRBJ2-7,NA,TRBV30,CAWSFSGINEQYF,TGTGCCTGGAGTTTTAGCGGCATTAACGAGCAGTACTTC
many,TRBJ2-1,NA,TRBV6-5,CASSQNLGEQFF,TGTGCCAGCAGTCAAAACTTAGGTGAGCAGTTCTTC
many,TRBJ1-2,NA,TRBV5-1,CASSPSPGDQVYGYTF,TGCGCCAGCAGCCCGAGCCCAGGGGATCAAGTCTATGGCTACACCTTC
NA,TRBJ1-4,NA,TRBV7-6,CASSSPKDSKGATNEKLFF,TGTGCCAGCAGCTCCCCTAAAGACTCTAAGGGCGCAACTAATGAAAAACTGTTTTTT
few,TRBJ2-3,TRBD1,TRBV7-9,CASSSYVLTGRHTDTQYF,TGTGCCAGCAGCTCCTACGTCCTGACAGGGCGACACACAGATACGCAGTATTTT
many,TRBJ1-5,NA,TRBV7-9,CASSSLNQPQHF,TGTGCCAGCAGCTCCTTAAATCAGCCCCAGCATTTT
many,TRBJ2-1,NA,TRBV5-1,CASSITDTEQFF,TGCGCCAGCAGCATAACGGACACTGAGCAGTTCTTC
few,TRBJ2-7,NA,TRBV11-2,CASSLGQRHYEQYF,TGTGCCAGCAGCTTAGGCCAGCGCCACTACGAGCAGTACTTC
many,TRBJ2-7,NA,TRBV29-1,CSVEGTSYEQYF,TGCAGCGTTGAGGGCACCTCCTACGAGCAGTACTTC
many,TRBJ2-3,NA,TRBV7-2,CASSQVRNTDTQYF,TGTGCCAGCAGCCAAGTAAGGAACACAGATACGCAGTATTTT
many,TRBJ2-2,NA,TRBV7-2,CASSLGRSNTGELFF,TGTGCCAGCAGCTTAGGCCGGTCGAACACCGGGGAGCTGTTTTTT
many,TRBJ2-2,NA,TRBV12-3/TRBV12-4,CASSPRTGANTGELFF,TGTGCCAGCAGTCCTCGGACGGGAGCGAACACCGGGGAGCTGTTTTTT
NA,TRBJ1-3,NA,TRBV12-3/TRBV12-4,CASTLQSGNTIYF,TGTGCCAGCACCCTCCAGTCGGGAAACACCATATATTTT
many,TRBJ1-2,NA,TRBV27,CATSSGGDYGYTF,TGTGCCACCTCGTCGGGGGGCGACTATGGCTACACCTTC
many,TRBJ2-1,TRBD2,TRBV5-1,CASSLASGNEQFF,TGCGCCAGCAGCTTAGCTAGCGGGAACGAGCAGTTCTTC
many,TRBJ1-1,NA,TRBV7-2,CASSLGRVNTEAFF,TGTGCCAGCAGCTTAGGACGGGTGAACACTGAAGCTTTCTTT
many,TRBJ1-2,NA,TRBV7-9,CASSFTTVIDGYTF,TGTGCCAGCAGCTTCACGACAGTAATTGATGGCTACACCTTC
few,TRBJ2-3,NA,TRBV18,CASSPPGGTQYF,TGTGCCAGCTCACCACCTGGGGGTACGCAGTATTTT
many,TRBJ1-1,TRBD1,TRBV5-1,CASSLEGQGRTEAFF,TGCGCCAGCAGCTTGGAGGGACAGGGTCGGACTGAAGCTTTCTTT
many,TRBJ2-2,TRBD2,TRBV5-1,CASSSRLAGNTGELFF,TGCGCCAGCAGCTCCCGACTAGCGGGGAACACCGGGGAGCTGTTTTTT
NA,TRBJ2-3,NA,TRBV7-2,CASSPGFSTDTQYF,TGTGCCAGCAGCCCCGGGTTTAGCACAGATACGCAGTATTTT
NA,TRBJ2-2,NA,TRBV11-2,CASSLTGLGELFF,TGTGCCAGCAGTTTGACCGGGCTGGGGGAGCTGTTTTTT
many,TRBJ1-1,NA,TRBV7-2,CASSSGVKNTEAFF,TGTGCCAGCAGCTCAGGGGTCAAGAACACTGAAGCTTTCTTT
many,TRBJ1-1,NA,TRBV20-1,CSARTGGRGDTEAFF,TGCAGTGCTCGAACTGGGGGACGGGGGGACACTGAAGCTTTCTTT
many,TRBJ1-3,NA,TRBV10-3,CAIQGIGNTIYF,TGTGCCATCCAAGGGATCGGAAACACCATATATTTT
many,TRBJ2-7,NA,TRBV12-3/TRBV12-4,CASSNTNYEQYF,TGTGCCAGCAGTAACACTAACTACGAGCAGTACTTC
many,TRBJ2-5,NA,TRBV18,CASSPLLGEETQYF,TGTGCCAGCTCACCGTTGTTGGGGGAAGAGACCCAGTACTTC
many,TRBJ2-7,NA,TRBV6-7,CASSYPYSPYEQYF,TGTGCCAGCAGTTACCCCTACTCCCCTTACGAGCAGTACTTC
many,TRBJ2-7,NA,TRBV6-5,CASSYSDEQYF,TGTGCCAGCAGTTACTCGGACGAGCAGTACTTC
many,TRBJ2-6,NA,TRBV6-5,CASSYAGGSGANVLTF,TGTGCCAGCAGTTACGCCGGGGGCTCTGGGGCCAACGTCCTGACTTTC
many,TRBJ2-3,TRBD2,TRBV7-2,CASSLSGIGDTQYF,TGTGCCAGCAGCCTTAGCGGGATAGGGGATACGCAGTATTTT
many,TRBJ1-2,NA,TRBV7-2,CASSPMRTLYGYTF,TGTGCCAGCAGCCCAATGAGGACCCTCTATGGCTACACCTTC
NA,TRBJ2-1,NA,TRBV20-1,CSARWGFGEQFF,TGCAGTGCTAGATGGGGGTTTGGTGAGCAGTTCTTC
many,TRBJ2-7,TRBD2,TRBV5-1,CASSGGSSYEQYF,TGCGCCAGCAGCGGCGGGAGCTCCTACGAGCAGTACTTC
NA,TRBJ2-5,NA,TRBV5-1,CASSLQSGPGETQYF,TGCGCCAGCAGCTTGCAGTCCGGGCCAGGGGAGACCCAGTACTTC
many,TRBJ2-7,TRBD1,TRBV7-2,CASSLMGQGGNEQYF,TGTGCCAGCAGCTTAATGGGACAGGGAGGTAACGAGCAGTACTTC
many,TRBJ2-1,NA,TRBV11-2,CASSTRTEHYNEQFF,TGTGCCAGCAGCACCCGGACAGAGCACTACAATGAGCAGTTCTTC
NA,TRBJ2-3,NA,TRBV7-6,CASSLGLARSITDTQYF,TGTGCCAGCAGCTTAGGTCTCGCCCGGAGCATCACAGATACGCAGTATTTT
many,TRBJ2-4,TRBD1,TRBV19,CASSIGRGRNIQYF,TGTGCCAGTAGTATCGGCAGGGGGCGAAACATTCAGTACTTC
many,TRBJ2-1,TRBD2,TRBV29-1,CSVEPLSGRVYNEQFF,TGCAGCGTTGAACCCTTGAGCGGGAGAGTCTACAATGAGCAGTTCTTC
many,TRBJ2-7,TRBD2,TRBV20-1,CSARGSSSGSYEQYF,TGCAGTGCTAGAGGATCGTCTAGCGGGAGCTACGAGCAGTACTTC
many,TRBJ2-7,TRBD2,TRBV6-2/TRBV6-3,CASIRGREGYEQYF,TGTGCCAGCATCCGCGGGCGGGAGGGTTACGAGCAGTACTTC
many,TRBJ2-7,NA,TRBV5-1,CASSLIDIRDEQYF,TGCGCCAGCAGCTTGATTGACATAAGAGACGAGCAGTACTTC
many,TRBJ1-1,TRBD1,TRBV4-3,CASSPTPGQGWGRTEAFF,TGCGCCAGCAGCCCAACTCCGGGACAGGGGTGGGGTCGGACTGAAGCTTTCTTT
many,TRBJ2-3,NA,TRBV7-2,CASSLASASTDTQYF,TGTGCCAGCAGCTTAGCTAGCGCTAGCACAGATACGCAGTATTTT
many,TRBJ2-1,NA,TRBV7-2,CASSLGGLAGNEQFF,TGTGCCAGCAGCTTAGGCGGCCTGGCCGGCAATGAGCAGTTCTTC
many,TRBJ1-2,TRBD1,TRBV7-9,CASSLGQGVYGYTF,TGTGCCAGCAGCCTAGGACAGGGCGTCTATGGCTACACCTTC
many,TRBJ1-2,TRBD1,TRBV7-9,CASSFGQGTGYTF,TGTGCCAGCAGCTTTGGACAGGGTACTGGCTACACCTTC
many,TRBJ1-4,NA,TRBV4-3,CASSQDRGWATNEKLFF,TGCGCCAGCAGCCAAGACAGGGGATGGGCTACTAATGAAAAACTGTTTTTT
many,TRBJ1-3,NA,TRBV5-5,CASSLQASVPGNTIYF,TGTGCCAGCAGCTTGCAGGCCTCGGTTCCTGGAAACACCATATATTTT